Here is one TCR beta chain with its context. The data originate from a study of CD8+CD57+ T cells in acquired aplastic anemia. Germline V lookup: CDR1 SGHTA, CDR2 FQGNSA. The CDR3 consists of 13 residues. V shed 3 bases, J shed 7 bases, and the junction held 5 bases outside the gene matches. An expansion of CD8+CD57+ cells by flow cytometry had been shown in patients chosen for sequencing. TCR beta VDJ and CDR3 profiles were obtained from a genomic DNA template. Using its own MiXCR run on the reads, TCRdb lists one record per CDR3 protein. The sample holds around 180,000 distinct CDR3 sequences, around 50% seen once.

The sample comprised sorted CD4+, CD8+, or CD8+CD57+ T cells (not recorded which) from PBMCs. The TCR originated in a human donor with aplastic anemia. The chain has TRBV7-2 and TRBJ1-1; 7 positions match TRBD1. DNA of the CDR3: TGTGCCAGCAGCTTCCAACAGGGGATTGAAGCTTTCTTT. Its translation: CASSFQQGIEAFF.